This record concerns one T cell receptor beta chain sequence. This sample is part of a study of regulatory T cells in long-lasting Graves disease. V gave up 6 bases and J gave up 3 bases; unmatched junction bases: 6. The CDR3 is 15 residues long. CDR1 is SGHRS and CDR2 is YFSETQ in the germline V gene. Building the TCR beta libraries relied on iRepertoire HTBI primers, and CDR3 regions underwent Arm-PCR. TCRdb ran MiXCR on the multiplex PCR reads and lists one entry per CDR3 protein. The data show around 400,000 distinct CDR3 sequences, about 23% seen once. Time point of the sample: persistent/refractory GD, antithyroid drugs over 5 years with positive TRAb. The TCR library was made from RNA that had been extracted from PBMCs in TRIzol.

This chain uses TRBV5-1 with TRBJ2-5; 12 positions agree with TRBD2. This TCR derives from a woman aged 40 to 50 with Graves disease. Sequencing used peripheral blood mononuclear cells (PBMCs), obtained when the disease was refractory, from a patient treated with antithyroid drugs. The DNA of the CDR3 is TGCGCCAGCACAGCTAGCGGGAGGGAGGAAGAGACCCAGTACTTC. It yields the protein CASTASGREEETQYF.